The present T cell receptor (beta chain) was sequenced within a study of CD8+ T cells in alopecia areata. As the sequencing template, cDNA was produced by extracting RNA and reverse transcribing it. Profiling relied on immunoSEQ multiplex PCR, and the TCRdb table lists in-frame clones only, not all of them. The sample carries 190,000 or so clones, about three fifths recorded once. Specified treatment: oral pan-JAK inhibitor, 5-10 mg twice daily. Samples from alopecia areata patients were lesional scalp punch biopsies and peripheral blood. Study-level results: Mice gave a clearer picture of TCR sharing than patients did, possibly for HLA-related reasons. Scalp specimens additionally yield sequences from normal skin's resident alphabeta T cells.

Comment on this clone: Its specificity is unknown.

The origin of this receptor is a human donor with alopecia areata. The sequences come from CD4+ T cells sorted from blood, collected at week 4, from a patient treated with tofacitinib.

The CDR3 sequence: CAWGRGGTEAFF. The CDR3 nucleotides read TGTGCCTGGGGCAGGGGGGGCACTGAAGCTTTCTTT. The chain is built from TRBV30 and TRBJ1-1; TRBD1 aligns across 7 bases. Germline CDR1 GTSNPN, CDR2 SVGIG (reference sequence). The CDR3 contains 12 residues. After removal of 5 bases from V and 4 bases from J, the junction contained 4 bases not matched to a gene.